The clone carrying this T cell receptor (beta chain) was observed a few times. Its specificity is unknown. The data were obtained in a study of vaccination and CD4 T cells after COVID-19. As for the study in general: Six male and four female convalescents took part, two of them Hispanic. Post-COVID draws followed diagnosis by a median around 97 days (range 35 to 161). Study results and caveats: The analysis of convalescent patients involved relatively few individuals and lacked early post-infection timepoints.

Between the trimmed V and J ends, which lost 2 bases and 0 bases, there was a span of 14 bases. The length of the CDR3 is 17 residues. Germline V gene sequence: CDR1 MNHNS, CDR2 SASEGT. TCRdb redid the calling of the PCR reads with MiXCR, one entry per CDR3 protein. The repertoire consists of about 18,000 distinct CDR3 sequences, with roughly 62% occurring once and the leading ten covering roughly 1.1%. In this cohort, PCR tests turned positive between March and December 2020, predating US Alpha, Beta and Delta variants. This TCR was recovered from a human donor who had recovered from COVID-19. The J gene is TRBJ1-5, the V gene TRBV6-1; a weak D match, TRBD1 (5 bases). Sequencing used CD4+ T cells from blood, obtained after SARS-CoV-2 vaccination. In DNA, the CDR3 is TGTGCCAGCAGTGAATATTGGGGGATCCTTAGCAATCAGCCCCAGCATTTT. Translated, it gives CASSEYWGILSNQPQHF.